The entry below describes one TCR beta chain. Its antigen is unidentified. The sample originates from a study of T cell repertoires in cytomegalovirus infection. Findings and limits, study-wide: Ex vivo, HLA-C-restricted CMV-specific TCR beta clonotypes prevailed over the rest of the response.

TCRdb recomputed calls from the reads with MiXCR, one row per CDR3 protein. The profile shows some 500,000 distinct CDR3 sequences, around two fifths of them singletons. The TCR was taken from a human donor in good health (CMV status not recorded). Some clones in this sample may be carry-over from other donors' samples. The sample was cultured PBMCs, taken from culture after CMV antigen stimulation.

CDR3 region: CASSYSGGRNGYTF. Written as DNA, the CDR3 is TGTGCCAGCAGTTACTCGGGGGGTCGCAATGGCTACACCTTC. The chain is built from TRBV6-5 and TRBJ1-2, with TRBD1 as a possible D gene (5 bases). Trimming shortened V by 0 bases and J by 6 bases, and 11 bases separated the two germline ends. From germline, CDR1 is MNHEY and CDR2 SVGAGI. This CDR3 region has 14 residues.